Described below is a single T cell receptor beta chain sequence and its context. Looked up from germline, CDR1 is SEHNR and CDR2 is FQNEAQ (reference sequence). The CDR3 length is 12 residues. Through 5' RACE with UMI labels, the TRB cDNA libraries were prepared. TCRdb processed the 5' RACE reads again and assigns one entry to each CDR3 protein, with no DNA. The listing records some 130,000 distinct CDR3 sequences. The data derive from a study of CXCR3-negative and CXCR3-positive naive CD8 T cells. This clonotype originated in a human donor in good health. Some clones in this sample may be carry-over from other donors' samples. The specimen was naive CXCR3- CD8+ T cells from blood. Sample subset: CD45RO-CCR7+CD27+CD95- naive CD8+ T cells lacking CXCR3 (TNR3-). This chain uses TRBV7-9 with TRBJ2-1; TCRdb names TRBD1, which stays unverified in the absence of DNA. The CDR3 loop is CASSPRANEQFF.